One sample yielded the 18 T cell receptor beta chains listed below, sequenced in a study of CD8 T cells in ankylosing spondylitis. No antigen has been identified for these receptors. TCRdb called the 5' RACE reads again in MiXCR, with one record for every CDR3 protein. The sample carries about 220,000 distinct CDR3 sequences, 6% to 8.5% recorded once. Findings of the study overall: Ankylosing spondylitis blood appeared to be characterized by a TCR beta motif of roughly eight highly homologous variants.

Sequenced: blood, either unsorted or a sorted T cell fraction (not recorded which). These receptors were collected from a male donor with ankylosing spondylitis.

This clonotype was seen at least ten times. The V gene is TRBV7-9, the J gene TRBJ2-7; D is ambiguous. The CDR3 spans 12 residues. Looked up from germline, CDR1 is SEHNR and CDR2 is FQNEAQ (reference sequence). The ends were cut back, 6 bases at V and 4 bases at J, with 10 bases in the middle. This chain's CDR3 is CASSFTPYEQYF. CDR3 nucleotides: TGTGCCAGCAGTTTTACCCCTTACGAGCAGTACTTC.

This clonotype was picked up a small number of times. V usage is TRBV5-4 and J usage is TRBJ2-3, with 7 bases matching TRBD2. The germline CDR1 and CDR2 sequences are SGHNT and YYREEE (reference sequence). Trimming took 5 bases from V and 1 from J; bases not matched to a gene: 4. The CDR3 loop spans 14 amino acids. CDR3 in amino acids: CASSRAGGTDTQYF. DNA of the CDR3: TGTGCCAGCAGTAGGGCGGGGGGCACAGATACGCAGTATTTT.

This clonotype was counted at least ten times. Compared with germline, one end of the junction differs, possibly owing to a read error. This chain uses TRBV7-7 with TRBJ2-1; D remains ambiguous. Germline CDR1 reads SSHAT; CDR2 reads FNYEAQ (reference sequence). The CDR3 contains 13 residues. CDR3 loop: CASSLDWDNEQFF. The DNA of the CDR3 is TGTGCTAGCAGCCTAGACTGGGACAATGAGCAGTTCTTC. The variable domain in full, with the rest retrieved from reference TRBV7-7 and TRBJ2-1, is GAGVSQSPRYKVTKRGQDVTLRCDPISSHATLYWYQQALGQGPEFLTYFNYEAQPDKSGLPSDRFSAERPEGSISTLTIQRTEQRDSAMYRCASSLDWDNEQFFGPGTRLTVL.

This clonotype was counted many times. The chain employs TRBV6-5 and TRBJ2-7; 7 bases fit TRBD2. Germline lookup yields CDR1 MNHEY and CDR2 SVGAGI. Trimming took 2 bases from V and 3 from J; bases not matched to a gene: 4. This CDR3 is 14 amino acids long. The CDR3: CASSYASGNYEQYF. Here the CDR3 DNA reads TGTGCCAGCAGTTACGCAAGCGGGAACTACGAGCAGTACTTC.

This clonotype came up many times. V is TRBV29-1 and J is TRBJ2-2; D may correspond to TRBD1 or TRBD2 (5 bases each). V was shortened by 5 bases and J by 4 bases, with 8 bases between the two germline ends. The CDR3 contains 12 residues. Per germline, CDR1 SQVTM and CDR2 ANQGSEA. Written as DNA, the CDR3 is TGCAGCGTTCTCGGGGCCACCGGGGAGCTGTTTTTT. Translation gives CSVLGATGELFF.

CDR3 protein: CSGDDRVYGYTF. CDR3 DNA: TGCAGCGGGGACGACAGGGTCTATGGCTACACCTTC. The J gene is TRBJ1-2, the V gene TRBV29-1; 7 bases line up with TRBD1. V was clipped by 7 bases and J by 4 bases; unmatched bases: 6. Germline CDR1 SQVTM, CDR2 ANQGSEA. This CDR3 contains 12 residues.

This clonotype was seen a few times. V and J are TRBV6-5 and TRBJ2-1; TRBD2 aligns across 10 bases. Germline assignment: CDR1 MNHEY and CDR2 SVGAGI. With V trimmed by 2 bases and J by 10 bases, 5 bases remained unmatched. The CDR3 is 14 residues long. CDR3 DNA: TGTGCCAGCAGTTACCTCCTACTAGCGGGGGAGCAGTTCTTC. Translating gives CASSYLLLAGEQFF.

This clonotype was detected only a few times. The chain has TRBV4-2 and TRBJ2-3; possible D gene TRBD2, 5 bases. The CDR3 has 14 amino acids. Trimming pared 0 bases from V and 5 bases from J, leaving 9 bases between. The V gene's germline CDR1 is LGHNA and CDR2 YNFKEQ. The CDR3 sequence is CASSQDPSGDTQYF. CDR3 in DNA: TGTGCCAGCAGCCAAGATCCAAGCGGAGATACGCAGTATTTT.

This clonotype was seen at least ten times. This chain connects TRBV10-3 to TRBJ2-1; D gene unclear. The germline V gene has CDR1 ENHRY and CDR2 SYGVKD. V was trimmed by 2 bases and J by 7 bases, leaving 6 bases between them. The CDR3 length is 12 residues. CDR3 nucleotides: TGTGCCATCAGTGAGACCCTAAATGAGCAGTTCTTC. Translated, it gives CAISETLNEQFF.

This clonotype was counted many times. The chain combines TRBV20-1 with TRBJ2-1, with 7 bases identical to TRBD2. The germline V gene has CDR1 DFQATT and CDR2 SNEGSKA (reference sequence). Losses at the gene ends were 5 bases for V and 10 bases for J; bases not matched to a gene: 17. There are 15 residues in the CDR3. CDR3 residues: CSAPPRASGPGEQFF. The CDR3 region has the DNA TGCAGTGCTCCCCCTAGGGCTAGCGGTCCCGGGGAGCAGTTCTTC.

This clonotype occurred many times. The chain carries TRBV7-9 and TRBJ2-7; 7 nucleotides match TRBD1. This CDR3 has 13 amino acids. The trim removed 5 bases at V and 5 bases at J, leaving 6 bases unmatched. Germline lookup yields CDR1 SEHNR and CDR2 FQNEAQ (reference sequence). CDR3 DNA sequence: TGTGCCAGCAGCCTGGGACAGAAGAACGAGCAGTACTTC. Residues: CASSLGQKNEQYF.

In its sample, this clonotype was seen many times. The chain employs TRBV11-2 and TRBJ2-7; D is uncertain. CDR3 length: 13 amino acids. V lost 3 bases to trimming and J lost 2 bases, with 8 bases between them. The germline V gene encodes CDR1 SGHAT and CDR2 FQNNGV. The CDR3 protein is CASSFEPTYEQYF. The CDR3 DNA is TGTGCCAGCAGCTTCGAGCCGACCTACGAGCAGTACTTC.

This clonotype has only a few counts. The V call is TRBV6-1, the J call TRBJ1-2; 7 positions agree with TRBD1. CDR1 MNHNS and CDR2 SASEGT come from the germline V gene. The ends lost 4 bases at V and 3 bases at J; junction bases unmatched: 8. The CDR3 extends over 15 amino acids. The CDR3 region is CASSGDREEDYGYTF. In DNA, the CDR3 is TGTGCCAGCAGTGGTGACAGGGAGGAAGACTATGGCTACACCTTC.

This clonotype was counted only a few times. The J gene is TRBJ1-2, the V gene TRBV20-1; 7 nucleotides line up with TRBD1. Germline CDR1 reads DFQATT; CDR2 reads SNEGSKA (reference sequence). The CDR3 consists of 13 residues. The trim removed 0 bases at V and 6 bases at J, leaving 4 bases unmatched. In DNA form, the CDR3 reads TGCAGTGCTAGAGAGGTCGGGACAGATGGCTACACCTTC. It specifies CSAREVGTDGYTF.

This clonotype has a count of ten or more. CDR3 region: CASSYRESYEQYF. DNA of the CDR3: TGTGCCAGCAGTTACCGCGAATCCTACGAGCAGTACTTC. This chain uses TRBV6-5 with TRBJ2-7; no reliable D call. Deletions cut 2 bases from V and 1 base from J, with 6 bases between. Germline CDR1 is MNHEY and CDR2 is SVGAGI. CDR3 length: 13 residues.

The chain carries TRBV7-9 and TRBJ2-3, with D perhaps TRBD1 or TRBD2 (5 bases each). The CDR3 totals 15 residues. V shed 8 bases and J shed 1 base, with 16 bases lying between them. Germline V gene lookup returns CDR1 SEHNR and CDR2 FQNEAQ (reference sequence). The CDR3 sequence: CASAGSGLGTDTQYF. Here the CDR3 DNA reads TGTGCCAGCGCTGGCTCGGGGCTAGGCACAGATACGCAGTATTTT.

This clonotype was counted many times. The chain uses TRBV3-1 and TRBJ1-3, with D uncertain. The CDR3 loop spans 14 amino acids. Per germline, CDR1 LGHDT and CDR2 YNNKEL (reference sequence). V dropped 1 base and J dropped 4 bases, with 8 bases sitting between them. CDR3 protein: CASSQGARGNTIYF. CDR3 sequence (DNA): TGTGCCAGCAGCCAAGGGGCACGAGGAAACACCATATATTTT.

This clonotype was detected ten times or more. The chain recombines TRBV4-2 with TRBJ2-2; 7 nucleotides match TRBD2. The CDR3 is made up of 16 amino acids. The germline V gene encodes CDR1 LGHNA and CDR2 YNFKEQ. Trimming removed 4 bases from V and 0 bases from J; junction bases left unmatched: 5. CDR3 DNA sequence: TGTGCCAGCAGCCCATCCGGGACTACGAACACCGGGGAGCTGTTTTTT. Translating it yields CASSPSGTTNTGELFF.